The text below deals with one T cell receptor (beta chain). Its antigen is undetermined. The sample originates from a study of cytomegalovirus exposure and HLA in healthy donors. Study summary: Some 91 million unique TCRs from HLA-typed donors were held in an early release of data.

PCR used 60 Vbeta primers and 13 Jbeta primers. The protocol was immunoSEQ multiplex PCR, while the TCRdb copy is restricted to in-frame clones and leaves out a portion. The table shows about 120,000 clones, with just over 65% occurring only once. There are 16 residues in the CDR3. V shed 3 bases and J shed 1 base, with 14 bases lying between them. Germline assignment: CDR1 MDHEN and CDR2 SYDVKM. Study-wide findings and caveats: The records held CMV serostatus as the only immune exposure information. Cytomegalovirus status was reportedly diagnosed by the classifier with high sensitivity and specificity. Later work showed greater clonal expansion in HLA-associated TCR beta chains than in equally common others.

This receptor was obtained from a man younger than 35 in good health and CMV-seronegative. Sequenced: PBMCs. The rearrangement uses TRBV28 and TRBJ2-3, with D hard to call. The CDR3 protein is CASSFSILPGTDTQYF. The CDR3, as DNA: TGTGCCAGCAGTTTTTCTATCCTCCCCGGCACAGATACGCAGTATTTT.